Described below is a single T cell receptor beta chain sequence and its context. The data were taken from a study of T-cell reconstitution after alpha-beta-depleted transplantation in children. A TCRbeta library incorporating unique molecular identifiers was prepared. TCRdb reprocessed the PCR reads with MiXCR, giving one entry per CDR3 protein. This sample has some 830,000 distinct CDR3 sequences, with roughly 15% found just once. Germline V lookup: CDR1 DFQATT, CDR2 SNEGSKA (reference sequence). This CDR3 has 15 amino acids. With V trimmed by 6 bases and J by 3 bases, 11 bases remained unmatched. The receptor comes from a male patient younger than 18 who had a stem cell transplant for acute lymphoblastic leukemia, so the T cells may come from the graft donor. J is TRBJ2-1 and V is TRBV20-1, with 7 bases matching TRBD1. The sample here was PBMCs, mostly from graft donor cells, taken 360 days after TCRalphabeta/CD19-depleted stem cell transplant. CDR3 region: CSAANRGRSYNEQFF. The CDR3 DNA sequence: TGCAGTGCCGCCAACAGGGGTCGGAGCTACAATGAGCAGTTCTTC.